This T cell receptor (beta chain) was sequenced during a study of T cell responses to AZD1222 COVID-19 vaccine. General study points: Recipients of AZD1222 seropositive at baseline numbered only 6 or 7.

In the case of this clone: Its target is not known.

The protocol was immunoSEQ multiplex PCR, while the TCRdb copy is restricted to in-frame clones and leaves out a portion. The sample has under 200,000 clones; more than 80% are singletons. The clonotype originates from an adult who received the MenACWY meningococcal vaccine as a control. The sample consisted of peripheral blood, taken 28 days after the second dose of the MenACWY control vaccine.

This CDR3 reads CASTYGRIGANVLTF. CDR3 nucleotide sequence: TGTGCCAGTACCTATGGAAGGATTGGGGCCAACGTCCTGACTTTC. This chain links TRBV19 with TRBJ2-6; no firm D call. Trimming took 7 bases from V and 3 from J, leaving 13 bases between them. Germline V gene lookup returns CDR1 LNHDA and CDR2 SQIVND (reference sequence). The CDR3 loop spans 15 amino acids.